The source of this TCR beta chain is a study of cytomegalovirus exposure and HLA in healthy donors. Findings and limits, study-wide: Reports showed the classifier diagnosing cytomegalovirus status with high specificity and sensitivity.

Method: immunoSEQ multiplex PCR; TCRdb's copy keeps in-frame clones and lacks some. In the table there are over 100,000 clones, 89% of which are singletons. This CDR3 has 16 residues. The trim removed 1 base at V and 3 bases at J, leaving 6 bases unmatched. From germline, CDR1 is MNHNS and CDR2 SASEGT. Separate from the roughly 700-subject first cohort, the roughly 120-subject validation cohort was the one that the donors belonged to. This clone appeared a few times. Its antigen is as yet unknown. The specimen was PBMCs. The TCR sequence derives from a woman in her late teens or twenties in good health and CMV-seronegative. The chain uses TRBV6-1 and TRBJ1-2; 9 nucleotides align to TRBD1. CDR3 in DNA: TGTGCCAGCAGTGAAGATCGGGGGACAGGGTACTATGGCTACACCTTC. Its protein is CASSEDRGTGYYGYTF.